This T cell receptor beta chain was sequenced for a study of cytomegalovirus exposure and HLA in healthy donors. Findings and caveats of the study: Across HLA loci, a later analysis found differing TCR association rates, with DRB1 most and HLA-C fewest. Segments of the TCR beta V type were, in most cases, productive about 90% or about 30% of the time in an earlier analysis.

Unrecorded immune exposures were likely, despite nominal health at sampling. Amplification used 60 Vbeta primers and 13 Jbeta primers. Profiled with immunoSEQ multiplex PCR; TCRdb holds only in-frame clones, not every one. The sample lists some 130,000 clones; approximately 74% were seen once. In this sample, this clone turned up once. Its cognate antigen is unknown. The TCR was taken from a male donor in good health and CMV-seronegative. The specimen was PBMCs.

CDR3 bases: TGTGCCAGCAGCTTACCCGGGGGGATATACAATGAGCAGTTCTTC. It codes for CASSLPGGIYNEQFF. The chain recombines TRBV13 with TRBJ2-1, with 7 bases aligning to TRBD2. Unmatched junction bases numbered 5, after V lost 2 bases and J lost 4 bases. CDR1 and CDR2 (germline): PRHDT, FYEKMQ (reference sequence). The CDR3 totals 15 residues.